Listed here are 19 T cell receptor beta chains from one sample, sequenced in a study of T cells in Graves' hyperthyroidism and ophthalmopathy. Amplified regions were TCR beta CDR3 sequences from RNA transcripts. HTBI primers were employed in a first-round RT-PCR of the TCR CDR3. TCRdb used MiXCR to reprocess the multiplex PCR reads, holding one entry per CDR3 protein. Here the sample spans hundreds of thousands of distinct CDR3 sequences, roughly 15% being singletons. Material for sequencing was blood. These receptors were taken from a woman under 30 with Graves' hyperthyroidism.

There are a few counts of this clonotype. The rearrangement joins TRBV10-1 to TRBJ2-2; D remains ambiguous. V was trimmed by 6 bases and J by 4 bases, leaving 9 bases between them. CDR3 length: 13 residues. Germline V gene sequence: CDR1 WNHNN, CDR2 SYGVQD (reference sequence). As DNA, the CDR3 is TGCGCCAGCAGCGAGACCGGCACCGGGGAGCTGTTTTTT. It specifies CASSETGTGELFF.

The genes are TRBV6-2 or TRBV6-3 and TRBJ1-2; D not resolved. CDR1 and CDR2 (germline): MNHEY, SVGEGT. The CDR3 has 12 amino acids. The ends were cut back, 6 bases at V and 8 bases at J, with 13 bases in the middle. CDR3 in amino acids: CASREGMRGYTF. The CDR3 nucleotides are TGTGCCAGCAGAGAAGGGATGAGAGGCTACACCTTC.

This clonotype was seen more than once but under ten times. The rearrangement links TRBV20-1 to TRBJ1-5; D unclear. CDR3 length equals 13 residues. Per the germline V gene, CDR1 is DFQATT and CDR2 is SNEGSKA (reference sequence). V gave up 0 bases and J gave up 3 bases, with 6 bases separating them. Here the CDR3 reads CSAREGLNQPQHF. The DNA for the CDR3 is TGCAGTGCTAGAGAGGGTCTCAATCAGCCCCAGCATTTT.

A remark on this clonotype: This may stem from a read error, because a much larger clone lies one nucleotide away. The J gene is TRBJ2-2, the V gene TRBV11-2, with TRBD2 matching 10 bases. Germline CDR1 SGHAT, CDR2 FQNNGV. Trimming at V came to 8 bases and at J to 7 bases, leaving 10 bases not matched to a gene. This CDR3 is 15 amino acids long. This CDR3 is CASGQREGRIGELFF. The CDR3 DNA sequence: TGTGCCAGCGGTCAGCGGGAGGGCCGAATCGGGGAGCTGTTTTTT.

On this clonotype: A much bigger clone sits one base away, suggesting this may be a read error. The chain recombines TRBV5-1 with TRBJ2-1; 9 bases fit TRBD1. The CDR3 length is 15 residues. Per germline, CDR1 SGHRS and CDR2 YFSETQ. V was pared by 0 bases and J by 3 bases, with 1 base of the junction left unmatched. The CDR3 DNA follows: TGCGCCAGCAGCTTGGGGGACAGGGACTACAATGAGCAGTTCTTC. Translation gives CASSLGDRDYNEQFF.

This clonotype occurred a few times. J is TRBJ2-6 and V is TRBV5-5; 7 positions match TRBD1. The junction had 8 bases not matched to a gene; V was cut back by 5 bases and J by 0 bases. CDR3 length equals 17 residues. The germline V gene encodes CDR1 SGHKS and CDR2 YYEKEE (reference sequence). CDR3 DNA sequence: TGTGCCAGCAGTCTGGGACAGCTATACTCTGGGGCCAACGTCCTGACTTTC. Translating it yields CASSLGQLYSGANVLTF.

The rearrangement joins TRBV4-2 to TRBJ2-7; 8 bases are a match to TRBD1. The CDR3 runs 15 residues. The V segment lost 3 bases and the J segment 5 bases; nucleotides outside the gene matches: 9. Germline CDR1 is LGHNA and CDR2 is YNFKEQ. Here the CDR3 DNA reads TGTGCCAGCAGCCATGGACAGGGTCCTTCCCACGAGCAGTACTTC. Protein sequence: CASSHGQGPSHEQYF.

The chain links TRBV7-9 to TRBJ1-5; D is unresolved. Germline-derived CDR1 and CDR2 are SEHNR and FQNEAQ (reference sequence). V dropped 2 bases and J dropped 4 bases, with 6 bases sitting between them. The CDR3 totals 13 residues. CDR3 in amino acids: CASSLRVNQPQHF. The CDR3 bases are TGTGCCAGCAGCTTACGGGTAAATCAGCCCCAGCATTTT.

This chain uses TRBV29-1 with TRBJ1-2; weak D call: TRBD1 (5 bases). The CDR3 sequence is 14 residues long. V shed 8 bases and J shed 5 bases, with 21 bases lying between them. Germline assignment: CDR1 SQVTM and CDR2 ANQGSEA. The CDR3: CSTSGEGPIYGYTF. In DNA form, the CDR3 reads TGCAGCACCTCCGGGGAGGGACCTATTTATGGCTACACCTTC.

This clonotype showed up just a few times. This sequence joins TRBV5-1 and TRBJ2-2; TRBD2 agrees at 13 bases. Unmatched junction bases numbered 2, after V lost 0 bases and J lost 6 bases. CDR1 and CDR2 (germline): SGHRS, YFSETQ. CDR3 length: 16 amino acids. This CDR3 reads CASSLVGLAGAGELFF. CDR3 coding DNA: TGCGCCAGCAGCTTGGTTGGACTAGCGGGAGCCGGGGAGCTGTTTTTT. The entire variable domain, with the rest obtained from reference TRBV5-1 and TRBJ2-2, is as follows: KAGVTQTPRYLIKTRGQQVTLSCSPISGHRSVSWYQQTPGQGLQFLFEYFSETQRNKGNFPGRFSGRQFSNSRSEMNVSTLELGDSALYLCASSLVGLAGAGELFFGEGSRLTVL.

V is TRBV5-6 and J is TRBJ1-2, with D possibly being TRBD1 (6 bases). Germline CDR1 SGHDT, CDR2 YYEEEE. The CDR3 is made up of 14 amino acids. The V and J ends lost 5 bases and 4 bases respectively, with 15 bases between them. The CDR3 region has the DNA TGTGCCAGCAGACCACAGGGTGGATCCTATGGCTACACCTTC. Translating it yields CASRPQGGSYGYTF.

The chain joins TRBV19 to TRBJ2-2, with 9 bases identical to TRBD2. The V and J ends lost 7 bases and 5 bases, in that order; junction bases with no gene match: 5. From germline, CDR1 is LNHDA and CDR2 SQIVND (reference sequence). The CDR3 is 14 residues long. CDR3 bases: TGTGCCAGTAACCCAGCGGGAGGAACCGGGGAGCTGTTTTTT. Amino acids: CASNPAGGTGELFF.

In this sample, this clonotype turned up many times. The chain recombines TRBV6-2 or TRBV6-3 with TRBJ2-1, with TRBD2 matching 11 bases. Trimming at V came to 0 bases and at J to 7 bases, leaving 8 bases not matched to a gene. CDR3 length: 17 residues. From germline, CDR1 is MNHEY and CDR2 SVGEGT. CDR3 DNA: TGTGCCAGCAGTTACTCGCCTAGCGGGAGGATCACGAATGAGCAGTTCTTC. Translated: CASSYSPSGRITNEQFF.

This chain joins TRBV2 and TRBJ2-2; 7 bases agree with TRBD1. The germline V gene encodes CDR1 SNHLY and CDR2 FYNNEI. The CDR3 runs 14 residues. V shed 7 bases, J shed 2 bases, and the junction held 4 bases outside the gene matches. Written as DNA, the CDR3 is TGTGCCAGCACTGTAGGGGGCAACACCGGGGAGCTGTTTTTT. Its protein product is CASTVGGNTGELFF. Full variable domain (outside the CDR3, taken from reference TRBV2 and TRBJ2-2): EPEVTQTPSHQVTQMGQEVILRCVPISNHLYFYWYRQILGQKVEFLVSFYNNEISEKSEIFDDQFSVERPDGSNFTLKIRSTKLEDSAMYFCASTVGGNTGELFFGEGSRLTVL.

This clonotype has a count of ten or more. V usage is TRBV7-8 and J usage is TRBJ2-7; 12 positions agree with TRBD2. Germline V gene sequence: CDR1 SGHVS, CDR2 FQNEAQ. V trimming: 5 bases; J trimming: 3 bases; junction bases outside the gene matches: 8. The CDR3 runs to 16 residues. Here the CDR3 DNA reads TGTGCCAGCAGCCCTCAGGGGACTAGCGGGCGCTACGAGCAGTACTTC. This encodes CASSPQGTSGRYEQYF.

With regard to this clonotype: A read error may be the cause here, since a much bigger clone is one base away. The V call is TRBV2, the J call TRBJ2-3; D possibly corresponds to TRBD1 (6 bases). This CDR3 has 12 amino acids. The V gene's germline CDR1 is SNHLY and CDR2 FYNNEI. The CDR3 DNA reads as TGTCCCAGCACTCCCAGGGGAGATACGCAGTATTTT. Its translation is CPSTPRGDTQYF. Together with reference TRBV2 and TRBJ2-3, the CDR3 gives the full variable domain: EPEVTQTPSHQVTQMGQEVILRCVPISNHLYFYWYRQILGQKVEFLVSFYNNEISEKSEIFDDQFSVERPDGSNFTLKIRSTKLEDSAMYFCPSTPRGDTQYFGPGTRLTVL.

This clonotype appeared many times. V is TRBV4-1 and J is TRBJ1-5; D gene unclear. V was pared by 3 bases and J by 2 bases, with 14 bases between. The CDR3 runs 16 residues. Germline CDR1 reads MGHRA; CDR2 reads YSYEKL. The CDR3 nucleotides read TGCGCCAGCAGCCATGCCTGGAGTACAGGCAATCAGCCCCAGCATTTT. Translating it yields CASSHAWSTGNQPQHF.

This clonotype was found a few times. This rearrangement joins TRBV5-4 to TRBJ1-2; 7 bases agree with TRBD1. The CDR3 extends over 15 amino acids. CDR1 SGHNT and CDR2 YYREEE come from the germline V gene (reference sequence). V lost 4 bases and J lost 1; bases outside the gene matches: 7. CDR3 coding DNA: TGTGCCAGCAGCCCACTGACAGGGATTAACTATGGCTACACCTTC. This codes for CASSPLTGINYGYTF.

The chain recombines TRBV20-1 with TRBJ2-7, with D tentatively TRBD2 (6 bases). Trimming pared 1 base from V and 4 bases from J, leaving 17 bases between. This CDR3 has 15 amino acids. Germline CDR1 reads DFQATT; CDR2 reads SNEGSKA (reference sequence). CDR3 amino acids: CSARVGTWGTYEQYF. CDR3 bases: TGCAGTGCTAGAGTCGGGACCTGGGGGACTTACGAGCAGTACTTC.